This T cell receptor (beta chain) is from a study of CD8+ T cells in alopecia areata. Study-wide context: Dosing spanned 6 to 18 months on tofacitinib, then 6 months off drug.

Comments on this clone: The antigen remains unidentified.

Germline CDR1 is GTSNPN and CDR2 is SVGIG (reference sequence). The CDR3 spans 13 residues. Trimming removed 2 bases from V and 1 base from J, with 8 bases in between. TCR sequencing used cDNA made by reverse transcription of extracted RNA. Generated by immunoSEQ multiplex PCR, the TCRdb table keeps only in-frame clones and is missing some. This table holds 200,000 to 250,000 clones, approximately 61% found once. Punch biopsies of lesional scalp, plus peripheral blood, were taken from alopecia areata patients. General study findings and limits: Mice showed clearer TCR sharing than patients did, a gap that was possibly HLA-related. Scalp sequencing captures resident alphabeta T cells of normal skin too.

The rearrangement joins TRBV30 to TRBJ1-1; D possibly corresponds to TRBD1 (5 bases). The sequencing used CD4+ T cells sorted from blood, collected at week 0. This TCR was sampled from a human donor with alopecia areata. CDR3 in DNA: TGTGCCTGGAGTACTCAGGGGAACACTGAAGCTTTCTTT. Protein sequence: CAWSTQGNTEAFF.